What follows are 18 T cell receptor beta chains derived from one specimen sequenced in a study of cytomegalovirus exposure and HLA in healthy donors. Use of 60 Vbeta and 13 Jbeta primers characterized the PCR. Clones were read by immunoSEQ multiplex PCR, and TCRdb kept only the in-frame ones, dropping some. This sample yields under 200,000 clones, of which approximately 80% are seen a single time; approximately 6.5% belongs to the top ten. The sequenced material came from PBMCs. The receptors originated from a male donor in good health and CMV-seropositive.

The rearrangement links TRBV19 to TRBJ1-1, with 10 bases matching TRBD1. This CDR3 has 16 residues. Germline loops: CDR1 LNHDA, CDR2 SQIVND (reference sequence). The V and J ends lost 6 bases and 3 bases, in that order; junction bases with no gene match: 10. For the CDR3, the DNA is TGTGCCAGTAGCCCCGAGGACAGGGGGTATGACACTGAAGCTTTCTTT. The encoded protein is CASSPEDRGYDTEAFF.

Many counts were recorded for this clone. The gene calls are TRBV5-6 and TRBJ1-1, with D perhaps matching TRBD1 (5 bases). There are 15 residues in the CDR3. From germline, CDR1 is SGHDT and CDR2 YYEEEE. Between the trimmed V and J ends, which lost 0 bases and 1 base, there was a span of 10 bases. The CDR3 here is CASSLGGLANTEAFF. CDR3 bases: TGTGCCAGCAGCTTGGGGGGACTGGCGAACACTGAAGCTTTCTTT.

V usage is TRBV6-1 and J usage is TRBJ2-5; D is perhaps TRBD1 (6 bases). In germline, CDR1 is MNHNS, CDR2 SASEGT. Trimming removed 4 bases at V and 5 bases at J, with 11 bases between. The CDR3 has 13 residues. The chain's CDR3 is CASSVAGVETQYF. DNA of the CDR3: TGTGCCAGCAGTGTAGCAGGGGTGGAGACCCAGTACTTC.

The rearrangement uses TRBV2 and TRBJ2-2; D uncertain. The V gene's germline CDR1 is SNHLY and CDR2 FYNNEI. V shed 3 bases and J shed 4 bases, with 9 bases lying between them. The CDR3 is 14 residues long. DNA of the CDR3: TGTGCCAGCAGTGATAGTCGCGGCACCGGGGAGCTGTTTTTT. Protein: CASSDSRGTGELFF.

As to this clone: The junction departs from germline at one end; a sequencing error may be responsible. The genes are TRBV7-9 and TRBJ2-6; D is unclear. Germline-derived CDR1 and CDR2 are SEHNR and FQNEAQ (reference sequence). The CDR3 has 13 amino acids. CDR3 sequence reads: CSSSRAGANVLTF. DNA of the CDR3: TGTTCCAGCAGCCGAGCGGGGGCCAACGTCCTGACTTTC.

The V gene is TRBV7-2, the J gene TRBJ2-7, with 8 bases lining up with TRBD1. The CDR3 contains 15 residues. V lost 5 bases and J lost 6; bases outside the gene matches: 12. Looked up from germline, CDR1 is SGHTA and CDR2 is FQGNSA. The CDR3 DNA is TGTGCCAGCAGCCCACCAGGGGGCCCACCCTCCGAGCAGTACTTC. Amino acid sequence: CASSPPGGPPSEQYF.

This clone came up once. V is TRBV6-5 and J is TRBJ1-2; D remains ambiguous. V lost 0 bases to trimming and J lost 4 bases, with 12 bases between them. Germline V gene lookup returns CDR1 MNHEY and CDR2 SVGAGI. The CDR3 has 15 residues. For the CDR3, the DNA is TGTGCCAGCAGTTACTCGACTCCGGGTGCCTATGGCTACACCTTC. Protein: CASSYSTPGAYGYTF.

This clone was seen only a few times. V gene TRBV29-1 combines with J gene TRBJ2-1; D uncertain. Trimming stripped 3 bases from V and 5 bases from J, with 8 bases between. This CDR3 is built from 12 residues. Germline lookup yields CDR1 SQVTM and CDR2 ANQGSEA. The CDR3 loop is CSVDDLNNEQFF. CDR3 sequence (DNA): TGCAGCGTTGATGACTTGAACAATGAGCAGTTCTTC.

J is TRBJ2-7 and V is TRBV4-2; maybe TRBD1 (5 bases). V dropped 1 base and J dropped 0 bases, with 13 bases sitting between them. CDR1 and CDR2 from the germline V gene are LGHNA and YNFKEQ. CDR3 length: 16 residues. CDR3 sequence (DNA): TGTGCCAGCAGCCAAGTCCCTGGGCAGGGCTCCTACGAGCAGTACTTC. Translating it yields CASSQVPGQGSYEQYF.

The chain links TRBV5-4 to TRBJ2-5; possibly TRBD1 for D (7 bases). The V and J ends lost 10 bases and 2 bases respectively, with 15 bases between them. The CDR3 is made up of 13 amino acids. Germline V gene data show CDR1 as SGHNT and CDR2 as YYREEE (reference sequence). Here the CDR3 DNA reads TGTGCCGGGGGGACAGTTCAACAAGAGACCCAGTACTTC. Its translation: CAGGTVQQETQYF.

The V gene is TRBV7-3, the J gene TRBJ2-2; D possibly corresponds to TRBD1 (8 bases). The CDR3 loop spans 18 amino acids. Germline V gene sequence: CDR1 SGHTA, CDR2 FQGTGA. The V gene lost 4 bases and the J gene lost 1 base, with 19 bases spanning the gap. CDR3 sequence: CASSSGGVGQVNTGELFF. For the CDR3, the DNA is TGTGCCAGCAGCTCGGGAGGCGTGGGACAGGTGAACACCGGGGAGCTGTTTTTT.

This chain's CDR3 is CASSHRTGGNEQFF. DNA of the CDR3: TGCGCCAGCAGCCACAGGACAGGAGGAAATGAGCAGTTCTTC. The rearrangement uses TRBV4-1 and TRBJ2-1; 7 bases line up with TRBD1. Germline V CDR1 and CDR2: MGHRA, YSYEKL. The CDR3 contains 14 residues. The junction had 6 bases not matched to a gene; V was cut back by 3 bases and J by 7 bases.

The gene calls are TRBV7-2 and TRBJ2-3; TRBD2 is a possible D gene (6 bases). The V gene lost 5 bases and the J gene lost 2 bases, with 14 bases spanning the gap. Germline V gives CDR1 SGHTA, CDR2 FQGNSA. The CDR3 contains 15 residues. This CDR3 reads CASSRNWGVTDTQYF. CDR3 coding DNA: TGTGCCAGCAGCAGAAATTGGGGGGTCACAGATACGCAGTATTTT.

This clone was seen only a few times. The chain couples TRBV7-9 to TRBJ1-1, with 10 bases lining up with TRBD1. The V and J ends lost 6 bases and 6 bases, in that order; junction bases with no gene match: 7. The CDR3 runs 14 residues. The germline CDR1 and CDR2 sequences are SEHNR and FQNEAQ (reference sequence). CDR3 DNA sequence: TGTGCCAGCAGACACGTTGGACAGGGGGCTGAAGCTTTCTTT. It specifies CASRHVGQGAEAFF.

This rearrangement joins TRBV11-3 to TRBJ1-1; the D is unclear. CDR1 and CDR2 from the germline V gene are SGHNT and YENEEA. There are 12 residues in the CDR3. Trimming stripped 5 bases from V and 3 bases from J, with 7 bases between. Written as DNA, the CDR3 is TGTGCCAGCAGCACCCGGGACACTGAAGCTTTCTTT. Its translation is CASSTRDTEAFF.

The V call is TRBV12-5, the J call TRBJ1-5; maybe TRBD1 (5 bases). There are 17 residues in the CDR3. The V end lost 9 bases, the J end lost 0 bases, and 21 bases lay between the germline ends. Germline V gene lookup returns CDR1 LGHNT and CDR2 FRNRAP. The CDR3 nucleotides read TGTGCTAGCTCGGGGGAGATTCCCTCTTATAGCAATCAGCCCCAGCATTTT. It specifies CASSGEIPSYSNQPQHF.

The chain links TRBV10-3 to TRBJ1-5; D may be TRBD1 (6 bases). CDR3 size: 14 residues. V lost 2 bases and J 5 bases, leaving 10 bases between the germline ends. Germline CDR1 and CDR2: ENHRY and SYGVKD. Written as DNA, the CDR3 is TGTGCCATCAGTGAGACGGCAGGGGATCAGCCCCAGCATTTT. It yields the protein CAISETAGDQPQHF.

The chain couples TRBV30 to TRBJ1-1; D unclear. Germline V lookup: CDR1 GTSNPN, CDR2 SVGIG (reference sequence). V was cut by 6 bases and J by 1 base, with 12 bases left in between. CDR3 length: 13 residues. DNA of the CDR3: TGTGCCTGCGATGTGAGGCGGAACACTGAAGCTTTCTTT. Translation gives CACDVRRNTEAFF.